This T cell receptor (beta chain) was found in a study of blood T cells in healthy people across ages. Healthy Caucasian individuals from Russia aged 6 to 90 were enrolled as donors. Peripheral blood samples of 9 to 10 milliliters were drawn from each donor. It was with a sample-barcoded 5' primer and a J-beta primer mix that a second PCR of about 6 to 12 cycles was run. The template-switch adaptor was a 5' adaptor with 12 random nucleotides. It tagged each cDNA molecule. TCRdb fed the 5' RACE reads into MiXCR, producing one record per CDR3 protein. Among 910,000 or so distinct CDR3 sequences listed, roughly 51% were seen once. On this clonotype itself: The antigen is undetermined.

Study-wide results and caveats: PBMCs were not sorted, which prevented a conclusive comparison of naive versus antigen-experienced cells.

This receptor was taken from a woman aged 55-70 years in good health. The source material was blood.

The DNA for the CDR3 is TGTGCCAGCAGCCGACCCGGGACCCGCGAAAAACTGTTTTTT. It encodes CASSRPGTREKLFF. The chain uses TRBV14 and TRBJ1-4, with a possible D match to TRBD1 (5 bases). The CDR3 sequence is 14 residues long. CDR1 and CDR2 (germline): SGHDN, FVKESK. The germline V and J ends were trimmed by 4 bases and 8 bases, with 14 bases remaining between them.